A selection of T cell receptor beta chains follows, all from one sample in a study of tumor-infiltrating lymphocytes in oesophageal squamous cell carcinoma. Each CDR3 protein is one row after TCRdb ran MiXCR on the PCR reads. This sample has approximately 11,000 distinct CDR3 sequences; about 47% occur once, and the top ten carry around 17%. The sample comprised esophageal tumor tissue. These receptor sequences come from a female donor with esophageal squamous cell carcinoma. Both conserved end residues are part of each CDR3. The D gene is left open where the match is weak. Not every row has a clone size; where given, it reads once, few, many or a size class.

clone_size: many
j_call: TRBJ1-5
d_call: .
v_call: TRBV28
cdr3_nt: TGTGCCAGCAGTTTAGCGGCCGGCGGTAAGGGTCAGCCCCAGCATTTT
cdr3_aa: CASSLAAGGKGQPQHF

clone_size: .
j_call: TRBJ2-3
d_call: TRBD2
v_call: TRBV5-6
cdr3_nt: TGTGCCAGCAGCTTCGGAGCGGGGGGCAGGGCAGATACGCAGTATTTT
cdr3_aa: CASSFGAGGRADTQYF

clone_size: .
j_call: TRBJ2-1
d_call: .
v_call: TRBV7-8
cdr3_nt: TGTGCCAGCAGCTTAGATGGGAATGAGCAGTTCTTC
cdr3_aa: CASSLDGNEQFF

clone_size: medium-sized
j_call: TRBJ1-3
d_call: .
v_call: TRBV7-9
cdr3_nt: TGTGCCAGCAGCTCCACCACTAGCGAGGGAGTAATCGAGAACACCATATATTTT
cdr3_aa: CASSSTTSEGVIENTIYF

clone_size: .
j_call: TRBJ2-6
d_call: TRBD1
v_call: TRBV6-1
cdr3_nt: TGTGCCAGCAGTGCGGACAGGGCTGGGGCCAACGTCCTGACTTTC
cdr3_aa: CASSADRAGANVLTF

clone_size: .
j_call: TRBJ2-7
d_call: TRBD1
v_call: TRBV7-8
cdr3_nt: TGTGCCAGCAGCTTAGGACAGGGAATTGAGGTCCGCCTCTACGAGCAGTACTTC
cdr3_aa: CASSLGQGIEVRLYEQYF

clone_size: few
j_call: TRBJ2-1
d_call: TRBD2
v_call: TRBV7-2
cdr3_nt: TGTGCCAGCAGCTTTATGACTAGCGGGATTAATGAGCAGTTCTTC
cdr3_aa: CASSFMTSGINEQFF

clone_size: .
j_call: TRBJ2-7
d_call: TRBD1
v_call: TRBV12-3/TRBV12-4
cdr3_nt: TGTGCCAGCACAAACAGGGGAACCTACAATGAGCAGTACTTC
cdr3_aa: CASTNRGTYNEQYF

clone_size: few
j_call: TRBJ2-7
d_call: TRBD2
v_call: TRBV10-3
cdr3_nt: TGTGCCATCAGACCGGGACTAGCGGGAGCCCTTGACAATGAGCAGTACTTC
cdr3_aa: CAIRPGLAGALDNEQYF

clone_size: .
j_call: TRBJ2-7
d_call: .
v_call: TRBV11-3
cdr3_nt: TGTGCCAGCAGCTTAGCAGAGAGGGGGGACGAGCAGTACTTC
cdr3_aa: CASSLAERGDEQYF

clone_size: .
j_call: TRBJ2-3
d_call: TRBD2
v_call: TRBV6-1
cdr3_nt: TGTGCCAGCAGCCTAATGGTGGTAGCGGGTGGCACAGATACGCAGTATTTT
cdr3_aa: CASSLMVVAGGTDTQYF

clone_size: .
j_call: TRBJ2-7
d_call: TRBD2
v_call: TRBV7-6
cdr3_nt: TGTGCCAGCAGTAATGCAGCGGGAGGCTACGAGCAGTACTTC
cdr3_aa: CASSNAAGGYEQYF

clone_size: medium-sized
j_call: TRBJ1-1
d_call: .
v_call: TRBV28
cdr3_nt: TGTGCCAGCAGTGGACGGTCTGAAGCTTTCTTT
cdr3_aa: CASSGRSEAFF

clone_size: few
j_call: TRBJ2-1
d_call: .
v_call: TRBV7-6
cdr3_nt: TGTGCCAGCAGCTTAGGGACAGCGTACAATGAGCAGTTCTTC
cdr3_aa: CASSLGTAYNEQFF

clone_size: few
j_call: TRBJ2-7
d_call: .
v_call: TRBV5-1
cdr3_nt: TGCGCCAGCAATCCCGGGACGGTGGGTCTCGAGCAGTACTTC
cdr3_aa: CASNPGTVGLEQYF

clone_size: .
j_call: TRBJ2-7
d_call: TRBD2
v_call: TRBV7-8
cdr3_nt: TGTGCCAGCAGGAGCCAGCGGGAGGGCCAAGACAATGAGCAGTACTTC
cdr3_aa: CASRSQREGQDNEQYF

clone_size: .
j_call: TRBJ2-1
d_call: TRBD2
v_call: TRBV24-1
cdr3_nt: TGTGCCACCAGTGATTTCCCCCCTACTACTAGCGGGAGGGCCTTCCATGAGCAGTTCTTC
cdr3_aa: CATSDFPPTTSGRAFHEQFF

clone_size: few
j_call: TRBJ1-2
d_call: TRBD1
v_call: TRBV18
cdr3_nt: TGTGCCAGCTCCCCCACGGACAGGGGCTATGGCTACACCTTC
cdr3_aa: CASSPTDRGYGYTF

clone_size: .
j_call: TRBJ2-1
d_call: TRBD2
v_call: TRBV5-6
cdr3_nt: TGTGCCAGCAGCTTGGGGCTAGCGGGAGTCCCGGGCAATGAGCAGTTCTTC
cdr3_aa: CASSLGLAGVPGNEQFF

clone_size: .
j_call: TRBJ2-1
d_call: TRBD1
v_call: TRBV7-3
cdr3_nt: TGTGCCAGCAGCCCCGACAGGGAGAGACATGAGCAGTTCTTC
cdr3_aa: CASSPDRERHEQFF

clone_size: .
j_call: TRBJ2-1
d_call: TRBD2
v_call: TRBV7-8
cdr3_nt: TGTGCCAGCAGCCCTTGGTCGGGGGGGAGCTCCTACAATGAGCAGTTCTTC
cdr3_aa: CASSPWSGGSSYNEQFF

clone_size: .
j_call: TRBJ1-1
d_call: .
v_call: TRBV30
cdr3_nt: TGCTCGGGGGGGGACACTGAAGCTTTCTTT
cdr3_aa: CSGGDTEAFF

clone_size: .
j_call: TRBJ2-5
d_call: .
v_call: TRBV7-2
cdr3_nt: TGTGCCAGCAGCCCTTCGTACCAAGAGACCCAGTACTTC
cdr3_aa: CASSPSYQETQYF

clone_size: .
j_call: TRBJ2-1
d_call: TRBD2
v_call: TRBV28
cdr3_nt: TGTGCCAGCAGTTCTCTAGCGGGAAGCAATGAGCAGTTCTTC
cdr3_aa: CASSSLAGSNEQFF

clone_size: .
j_call: TRBJ1-3
d_call: .
v_call: TRBV12-3/TRBV12-4
cdr3_nt: TGTGCCGTGGGAGGCGGGGCAGGGGGAAACACCATATATTTT
cdr3_aa: CAVGGGAGGNTIYF

clone_size: .
j_call: TRBJ2-1
d_call: .
v_call: TRBV28
cdr3_nt: TGTGCCAGCTTGGCCAGCGGGTTTAATGAGCAGTTCTTC
cdr3_aa: CASLASGFNEQFF

clone_size: many
j_call: TRBJ1-1
d_call: .
v_call: TRBV12-5
cdr3_nt: TGTGCCAGCTCCCTTACGATGAACACTGAAGCTTTCTTT
cdr3_aa: CASSLTMNTEAFF

clone_size: few
j_call: TRBJ2-5
d_call: TRBD1
v_call: TRBV7-9
cdr3_nt: TGTGCCAGTAGACCCTCAGGGGGAGAGACCCAGTACTTC
cdr3_aa: CASRPSGGETQYF

clone_size: few
j_call: TRBJ2-3
d_call: .
v_call: TRBV28
cdr3_nt: TGTGCCAGCAGTTTACTAGGGGTGCGTGATACGCAGTATTTT
cdr3_aa: CASSLLGVRDTQYF

clone_size: medium-sized
j_call: TRBJ2-1
d_call: .
v_call: TRBV6-1
cdr3_nt: TGTGCCAGCAGAGCAGAAAATGAGCAGTTCTTC
cdr3_aa: CASRAENEQFF

clone_size: .
j_call: TRBJ2-5
d_call: .
v_call: TRBV7-6
cdr3_nt: TGTGCCAGCAGCCCGCTTTTTTCGGGAGCGCAAGAGACCCAGTACTTC
cdr3_aa: CASSPLFSGAQETQYF

clone_size: .
j_call: TRBJ2-7
d_call: TRBD1
v_call: TRBV6-9
cdr3_nt: TGTGCCAGCACCCTGGGACAGGGAGCGGCTTACGAGCAGTACTTC
cdr3_aa: CASTLGQGAAYEQYF

clone_size: few
j_call: TRBJ2-7
d_call: .
v_call: TRBV12-5
cdr3_nt: TGTGCTAGTGGTTTGGTAATGGTATCGGCCTACGAGCAGTACTTC
cdr3_aa: CASGLVMVSAYEQYF

clone_size: .
j_call: TRBJ2-1
d_call: .
v_call: TRBV28
cdr3_nt: TGTGCCAGCATCGCAGAGGGGAGGAGCTCCTACAATGAGCAGTTCTTC
cdr3_aa: CASIAEGRSSYNEQFF

clone_size: few
j_call: TRBJ2-1
d_call: TRBD1
v_call: TRBV24-1
cdr3_nt: TGTGCCACCAGTGATGGGACAGCCTACAATGAGCAGTTCTTC
cdr3_aa: CATSDGTAYNEQFF

clone_size: .
j_call: TRBJ2-3
d_call: .
v_call: TRBV20-1
cdr3_nt: TGCAGTGCTAGAGATCGGGGTCTACAGGGCGATACGCAGTATTTT
cdr3_aa: CSARDRGLQGDTQYF

clone_size: .
j_call: TRBJ1-4
d_call: .
v_call: TRBV7-6
cdr3_nt: TGTGCCACCAATGCAGGGACTAATGAAAAACTGTTTTTT
cdr3_aa: CATNAGTNEKLFF

clone_size: .
j_call: TRBJ2-1
d_call: .
v_call: TRBV7-6
cdr3_nt: TGTGCCAGCAGCTGGCTAGTTAGTAATGAGCAGTTCTTC
cdr3_aa: CASSWLVSNEQFF

clone_size: .
j_call: TRBJ2-5
d_call: .
v_call: TRBV12-3/TRBV12-4
cdr3_nt: TGTGCCAGCAGTTTAGGCTTTGCGGCTCTCCAAGAGACCCAGTACTTC
cdr3_aa: CASSLGFAALQETQYF

clone_size: .
j_call: TRBJ2-1
d_call: .
v_call: TRBV12-3/TRBV12-4
cdr3_nt: TGTGCCAGCAGTTCGGGAGTGAGGAATGAGCAGTTCTTC
cdr3_aa: CASSSGVRNEQFF

clone_size: many
j_call: TRBJ2-7
d_call: TRBD1
v_call: TRBV11-2
cdr3_nt: TGTGCCAGCAGCTCACTACAGGGGTTACAGCAGTACTTC
cdr3_aa: CASSSLQGLQQYF

clone_size: .
j_call: TRBJ2-5
d_call: .
v_call: TRBV7-9
cdr3_nt: TGTGCCAGCAGCTTAAAGGGTGTCGAGACCCAGTACTTC
cdr3_aa: CASSLKGVETQYF

clone_size: few
j_call: TRBJ2-3
d_call: TRBD1
v_call: TRBV30
cdr3_nt: TGTGCCTGGAGTGTCCCAGGGGGAAATACGCAGTATTTT
cdr3_aa: CAWSVPGGNTQYF

clone_size: .
j_call: TRBJ2-7
d_call: TRBD2
v_call: TRBV12-3/TRBV12-4
cdr3_nt: TGTGCCAGCAGCTCCTCCGGGACTACCTACGAGCAGTACTTC
cdr3_aa: CASSSSGTTYEQYF

clone_size: medium-sized
j_call: TRBJ1-5
d_call: .
v_call: TRBV28
cdr3_nt: TGTGCCAGCAGTTTACCTGGGGGGCTTGGGCCCGATTATAGCAATCAGCCCCAGCATTTT
cdr3_aa: CASSLPGGLGPDYSNQPQHF